Listed below are T cell receptor beta chains from one sample, sequenced in a study of blood T cell repertoires in COVID-19. Some clones are missing from TCRdb's copy, which holds only in-frame ones; the method was immunoSEQ multiplex PCR. Among 340,000 or so clones listed, around 86% were seen once. Sequencing was done on a sample of PBMCs or T cells enriched from blood (not recorded which). All receptors come from a middle-aged woman with acute COVID-19. The conserved cysteine and the conserved F or W are not part of the CDR3 here.

TRBJ1-5 | TRBV6-6 | 15 | ASSPGRPGVSNQPQH
TRBJ2-1 | TRBV19 | 12 | ASSIQGPYNEQF
TRBJ2-1 | TRBV7-2 | 15 | ASSHPRWKLLNNEQF
TRBJ2-5 | TRBV5-1 | 14 | ASSLAHRGRGETQY
TRBJ1-2 | TRBV2 | 15 | ASSERGWDRGWYGYT
TRBJ1-6 | TRBV4-2 | 17 | ASSQDSAQRDRGSSPLH
TRBJ1-1 | TRBV7-8 | 16 | ASSLVSRMRGLIAEAF
TRBJ2-1 | TRBV10-3 | 13 | AISDSGRIYNEQF
TRBJ2-6 | TRBV28 | 14 | ASSPLPGTGANVLT
TRBJ1-2 | TRBV27 | 13 | ASSFTGGERGGYT
TRBJ2-2 | TRBV14 | 13 | ASSHKVSGTGELF
TRBJ2-3 | TRBV10-3 | 10 | AISGRGDTQY
TRBJ2-1 | TRBV19 | 14 | ASSAGDPNSYNEQF
TRBJ2-2 | TRBV3-1/TRBV3-2 | 13 | ASRTTGINTGELF
TRBJ1-5 | TRBV28 | 12 | ASRVDRAGQPQH
TRBJ2-1 | TRBV3-1/TRBV3-2 | 13 | ASSPGLAGGHGQF
TRBJ2-7 | TRBV5-4 | 11 | ASSFTGVYEQY
TRBJ1-2 | TRBV5-8 | 11 | ASSSFLNEGYT
TRBJ1-6 | TRBV5-4 | 15 | ASSLGGYRGRNSPLH
TRBJ1-5 | TRBV6-4 | 19 | ASSDFSSALISHYSNQPQH
TRBJ2-5 | TRBV10-3 | 16 | AISELKVGQAGQETQY
TRBJ2-7 | TRBV6-5 | 9 | ATKALYEQY
TRBJ2-7 | TRBV25-1 | 14 | ASSEKRGSVDLEQY
TRBJ2-3 | TRBV4-2 | 14 | ASSQGGASGIVTQY
TRBJ2-7 | TRBV5-5 | 12 | ASSLAHISYEQY
TRBJ2-1 | TRBV7-2 | 12 | ASSPGLALGEQF
TRBJ2-3 | TRBV9 | 12 | ASSTEGRTDTQY
TRBJ1-1 | TRBV12-3/TRBV12-4 | 11 | ASSFTVNTEAF
TRBJ2-5 | TRBV2 | 11 | ASSENRKETQY